This T cell receptor (beta chain) was retrieved from a study of a mutant IDH1 vaccine in newly diagnosed glioma. Points from the study as a whole: Any relationship between pseudoprogression and changes in top peripheral T cell clonotypes seemed absent.

The time point here: baseline, week 1 (first vaccination visit). Treatment in this sample: pre-vaccination baseline after standard-of-care therapy. Each of the donors came in with new WHO grade 3 or 4 astrocytomas that were IDH1-mutant and ATRX-lost. About this clone: Its cognate antigen is unknown.

This table comes from immunoSEQ multiplex PCR, and its TCRdb copy is limited to in-frame clones, with some not included. The sample consists of 70,000 to 100,000 clones, over 70% of them appearing once. This TCR derives from a man aged 35 to 55 with glioma. Some clones in this sample may be carry-over from other donors' samples. Source: PBMCs, taken from a glioma patient treated with radiotherapy, temozolomide or both.

In nucleotides, the CDR3 is TGTGCCATCAGCGATTCCACGTCCTACGAGCAGTACTTC. Its protein is CAISDSTSYEQYF. The V gene is TRBV10-3, the J gene TRBJ2-7, with D uncertain. The CDR3 length is 13 residues. V was cut by 6 bases and J by 1 base, with 10 bases left in between. Germline V lookup: CDR1 ENHRY, CDR2 SYGVKD.